The entry below gives a single TCR beta chain sequence along with its context. Its antigen is currently not known. Per-base qualities were not stored, and no clone one base away is much larger. This entry comes from a study of blood T cells in healthy people across ages (dated by TCRdb to the mid-2010s). At the level of the whole study: In model experiments, roughly one uniquely barcoded TCR beta cDNA molecule per two T cells was captured by template switching. Using deep sequencing normalized with unique cDNA molecular identifiers, the study measured how TCR beta repertoire diversity changes with age. Four age groups were formed from the donors: young (average 16 years), middle-aged (approximately 40), aged (more than 55) and long-lived (82). To avoid experimental bias, donors of different ages were spread randomly across the sequencing lanes. Using the same blood draw, the study looked at two additional independent replicas of 1 million unique cDNA reads for two donors, one aged 18 to 30 and the other aged 80 or older.

What the study reported, not specific to this receptor: Bulk unsorted PBMC profiling prevented conclusive comparison of naive and antigen-experienced compartments. The percentage of naive T cells measured by flow cytometry correlated strongly with observed TCR beta diversity. As age increased, observed TCR beta diversity per million T cells dropped in a roughly linear way, and a significant reduction was already evident by age 40. The CMV infection status of donors was not known, potentially confounding age-related changes in expanded clonotypes. The long-lived group showed more naive CD4+ T cells, fewer expanded clones and increased TCR diversity than the aged group, suggesting age selection. Estimates of total diversity based on one million sequenced T cells were regarded as lower bounds and as underestimates.

Library preparation used 5' RACE. The run used an Illumina HiSeq 2500. The second PCR ran for roughly 6 to 11 cycles and used a J-beta primer mix along with a sample-barcoded 5' primer. Each TCR beta cDNA molecule received a unique molecular identifier from a template-switch 5' adaptor carrying 12 random nucleotides. At least 2.5 million CDR3-containing paired-end reads were obtained from each sample. First-strand cDNA was synthesized from all RNA with the Mint cDNA synthesis kit, primed by a TRBC-specific oligonucleotide. Following uracil-DNA glycosylase treatment, all cDNA underwent a first 18-cycle PCR with the universal primers M1SS and BC2_uni_R. The original methods were these. Each sample was normalized by randomly selecting 1 million high-quality reads, each carrying a distinct molecular identifier. Instead of being binned into consensus sequences, reads that shared molecular identifiers were thrown out. MiTCR, set to a Q25 quality threshold and the strictest error-elimination algorithm, was used for CDR3 identification, clonotype clustering and error correction. A nonparametric unseen species model with Euler transformation was used to estimate lower-bound total TCR beta diversity. The raw public data were reprocessed by TCRdb itself: fastp quality trimming at Q25, MiXCR clonotype calling, in-frame beta chains only. Here each entry gathers all rows of one CDR3 protein and keeps the most common genes and DNA. The V and J calls here are based on TCRdb, not the publication. In this sample the table shows about 830,000 distinct CDR3 sequences, 58% of which occur a single time. In total, the top ten clones hold around 20% of the sample.

Trimming at the junction amounts to 6 bases on V and 2 bases on J, and the germline ends lie 17 bases apart. From the cysteine through the phenylalanine, the CDR3 covers 15 amino acids. The only DNA kept is the CDR3, 45 bases in frame from the first base. CDR1 and CDR2 are read off the germline V gene as MDHEN and SYDVKM. Donors were 40 or so systemically healthy Caucasian individuals from Russia aged roughly 6 to 100 years. Each donor gave roughly 9.5 milliliters of peripheral blood, collected into EDTA-treated Vacutainer tubes. PBMCs were isolated by Ficoll-Paque density-gradient centrifugation, with at least 6 million obtained per sample. Total RNA was extracted from PBMCs with Trizol reagent, with at least 5.5 micrograms obtained per sample. For every donor, flow cytometry on a PBMC aliquot measured the percentage of naive CD45RAhigh/CD27high T cells.

Sample: blood. The receptor was isolated from a young man in good health. The chain is assembled from TRBV28 and TRBJ2-7; the D region possibly corresponds to TRBD2 (5 bases align). The CDR3 region: CASRPQGGRAYEQYF. The nucleotides read TGTGCCAGCAGACCTCAAGGAGGTAGGGCCTACGAGCAGTACTTC. The CDR3, completed at both ends by the reference TRBV28 and TRBJ2-7 genes, gives the full variable domain DVKVTQSSRYLVKRTGEKVFLECVQDMDHENMFWYRQDPGLGLRLIYFSYDVKMKEKGDIPEGYSVSREKKERFSLILESASTNQTSMYLCASRPQGGRAYEQYFGPGTRLTVT.